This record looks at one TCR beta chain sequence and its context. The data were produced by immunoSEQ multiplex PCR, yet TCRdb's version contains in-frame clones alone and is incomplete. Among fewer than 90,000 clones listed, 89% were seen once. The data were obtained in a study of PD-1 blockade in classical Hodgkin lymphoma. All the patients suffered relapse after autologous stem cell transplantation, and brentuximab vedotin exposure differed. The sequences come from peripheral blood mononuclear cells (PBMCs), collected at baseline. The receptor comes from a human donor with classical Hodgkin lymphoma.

CDR3 amino acids: CASSLPGAKNIQYF. The CDR3 region has the DNA TGTGCCAGCAGCTTGCCCGGGGCCAAAAACATTCAGTACTTC. The rearrangement uses TRBV5-4 and TRBJ2-4, with D uncertain. The V and J ends lost 1 base and 1 base respectively, with 6 bases between them. CDR1 is SGHNT and CDR2 is YYREEE in the germline V gene (reference sequence). The CDR3 runs 14 residues.